This T cell receptor beta chain was identified in a study of cytomegalovirus exposure and HLA in healthy donors. The germline V gene has CDR1 MNHNY and CDR2 SVGAGI (reference sequence). Trimming left V 6 bases short and J 0 bases short, with 12 bases between. This CDR3 has 14 residues. PCR primers comprised 60 Vbeta and 13 Jbeta primers. The data were produced by immunoSEQ multiplex PCR, yet TCRdb's version contains in-frame clones alone and is incomplete. The data hold 180,000 or so clones, with 65% to 80% observed a single time. The V and J genes are TRBV6-6 and TRBJ2-7, with TRBD1 as a possible D gene (6 bases). This receptor was taken from a woman in her twenties or thirties in good health and CMV-seropositive. The specimen sequenced was PBMCs. The DNA for the CDR3 is TGTGCCAGCAGACCGGACAGTCGCTCCTACGAGCAGTACTTC. Its protein is CASRPDSRSYEQYF.